The 26 T cell receptor beta chains reported below all come from one sample, sequenced in a study of tissue T cells after allogeneic stem cell transplantation. Profiled with immunoSEQ multiplex PCR; TCRdb holds only in-frame clones, not every one. The repertoire holds around 25,000 clones, with 91% as singletons. The sequencing here drew on blood, taken before transplantation. Receptor source: a male donor aged 60 or older who later had graft-versus-host disease after an allogeneic stem cell transplant.

The chain is built from TRBV5-1 and TRBJ2-7; 8 nucleotides agree with TRBD1. CDR1 is SGHRS and CDR2 is YFSETQ in the germline V gene. The V segment lost 4 bases and the J segment 1 base; nucleotides outside the gene matches: 7. The CDR3 contains 15 residues. CDR3 sequence reads: CASSDRQGRSYEQYF. For the CDR3, the DNA is TGCGCCAGCAGCGATCGACAGGGGAGGTCCTACGAGCAGTACTTC.

This clone was seen just once. The chain joins TRBV6-5 to TRBJ1-3; D is uncertain. Deletions cut 0 bases from V and 2 bases from J, with 5 bases between. CDR3 length: 14 residues. CDR1 MNHEY and CDR2 SVGAGI come from the germline V gene. The CDR3 DNA is TGTGCCAGCAGTTACTCGGGGACTGGAAACACCATATATTTT. Its protein product is CASSYSGTGNTIYF.

The chain has TRBV11-3 and TRBJ2-7; no definite D call. The CDR3 consists of 11 residues. V lost 4 bases to trimming and J lost 0 bases, with 1 base between them. Germline CDR1 reads SGHNT; CDR2 reads YENEEA. Written as DNA, the CDR3 is TGTGCCAGCAGCTACTCCTACGAGCAGTACTTC. Its protein product is CASSYSYEQYF.

The rearrangement links TRBV12-5 to TRBJ1-4; D ambiguous. CDR1 LGHNT and CDR2 FRNRAP come from the germline V gene. Trimming stripped 2 bases from V and 3 bases from J, with 7 bases between. CDR3 length: 14 amino acids. Written as DNA, the CDR3 is TGTGCTAGTGGTTTGAGCAGCTCTAATGAAAAACTGTTTTTT. As protein: CASGLSSSNEKLFF.

CDR3 sequence (DNA): TGCAGCGTTAGTTTAGCGGAGAGGACCCCCTACGAGCAGTACTTC. Translating gives CSVSLAERTPYEQYF. The chain uses TRBV29-1 and TRBJ2-7; TRBD2 might be the D (6 bases). The CDR3 covers 15 residues. CDR1 and CDR2 from the germline V gene are SQVTM and ANQGSEA. V dropped 5 bases and J dropped 2 bases, with 19 bases sitting between them.

This clone was recorded once. V gene TRBV12-5 combines with J gene TRBJ2-7; 8 bases are shared with TRBD2. Germline values: CDR1 LGHNT, CDR2 FRNRAP. Germline trimming cut 5 bases from V and 3 bases from J; bases unmatched to any gene: 9. The length of the CDR3 is 15 residues. The CDR3 is CASGPPGGVFYEQYF. The DNA of the CDR3 is TGTGCTAGTGGTCCGCCGGGGGGGGTATTCTACGAGCAGTACTTC.

The chain couples TRBV11-2 to TRBJ2-1; TRBD2 matches 11 bases. This CDR3 is 17 amino acids long. Germline CDR1 reads SGHAT; CDR2 reads FQNNGV. Trimming removed 5 bases from V and 7 bases from J; junction bases left unmatched: 13. CDR3 sequence (DNA): TGTGCCAGCAGCCCTTCCCCCCTAGCGGGGGGTATTAATGAGCAGTTCTTC. Amino acids: CASSPSPLAGGINEQFF.

The V and J genes are TRBV11-2 and TRBJ2-7; a weak D match, TRBD2 (6 bases). Per the germline V gene, CDR1 is SGHAT and CDR2 is FQNNGV. Trimming stripped 6 bases from V and 6 bases from J, with 15 bases between. CDR3 size: 13 residues. CDR3: CASSFSGGSEQYF. The DNA of the CDR3 is TGTGCCAGCAGTTTTTCAGGAGGGAGCGAGCAGTACTTC. Looking up the rest from reference TRBV11-2 and TRBJ2-7 gives the full variable domain: EAGVAQSPRYKIIEKRQSVAFWCNPISGHATLYWYQQILGQGPKLLIQFQNNGVVDDSQLPKDRFSAERLKGVDSTLKIQPAKLEDSAVYLCASSFSGGSEQYFGPGTRLTVT.

Turning to this clone: The same CDR3 also results from other DNA sequences found in this sample. Here the CDR3 DNA reads TGTGCCAGCAGCCCCCTCTCAGATACGCAGTATTTT. Its protein product is CASSPLSDTQYF. The V and J genes are TRBV7-9 and TRBJ2-3; no clear D gene. There are 12 residues in the CDR3. Germline assignment: CDR1 SEHNR and CDR2 FQNEAQ (reference sequence). The V end lost 5 bases, the J end lost 4 bases, and 7 bases lay between the germline ends.

The chain recombines TRBV27 with TRBJ1-1, with 7 bases that match TRBD1. Unmatched junction bases numbered 6, after V lost 5 bases and J lost 0 bases. In germline, CDR1 is MNHEY, CDR2 SMNVEV (reference sequence). The CDR3 spans 15 residues. The CDR3 region has the DNA TGTGCCAGCAGTCCTTACAGGGGACTGAACACTGAAGCTTTCTTT. Protein product: CASSPYRGLNTEAFF.

The V gene is TRBV5-1, the J gene TRBJ2-5, with TRBD1 as a possible D gene (5 bases). Germline-derived CDR1 and CDR2 are SGHRS and YFSETQ. CDR3 length: 16 amino acids. Trimming took off 0 bases at V and 2 bases at J, with 14 bases between the two ends. The CDR3 loop reads CASSLGPGNGQETQYF. In DNA, the CDR3 is TGCGCCAGCAGCTTGGGGCCAGGGAATGGGCAAGAGACCCAGTACTTC.

The genes are TRBV6-5 and TRBJ2-7; tentatively, D is TRBD2 (5 bases). The CDR3 has 12 amino acids. CDR1 is MNHEY, CDR2 SVGAGI, per germline. V was pared by 8 bases and J by 2 bases, with 10 bases between. The CDR3: CASGSSPYEQYF. In DNA form, the CDR3 reads TGTGCCAGCGGGAGCAGTCCCTACGAGCAGTACTTC.

J is TRBJ2-7 and V is TRBV11-3, with D unclear. Trimming took off 1 base at V and 1 base at J, with 8 bases between the two ends. The CDR3 sequence is 14 residues long. In germline, CDR1 is SGHNT, CDR2 YENEEA. CDR3 protein: CASSLGSGSYEQYF. CDR3 coding DNA: TGTGCCAGCAGCTTAGGGTCAGGTTCCTACGAGCAGTACTTC.

The rearrangement joins TRBV9 to TRBJ2-3; D unclear. The V gene's germline CDR1 is SGDLS and CDR2 YYNGEE. This CDR3 is 15 amino acids long. Trimming removed 0 bases from V and 0 bases from J, with 8 bases in between. The CDR3 here is CASSVAESSTDTQYF. DNA of the CDR3: TGTGCCAGCAGCGTAGCGGAGTCTAGCACAGATACGCAGTATTTT.

The rearrangement uses TRBV21-1 and TRBJ2-5; TRBD2 was called by the table and not checked on the DNA. TRBV21-1 is a known pseudogene. There are 14 residues in the CDR3. The CDR3, as DNA: TGTGCCAGCAGAAAAGGGGAGGATGGAGAGACCCAGTACTTC. It codes for CASRKGEDGETQYF.

The chain carries TRBV2 and TRBJ1-5, with D uncertain. This CDR3 is 13 amino acids long. The germline CDR1 and CDR2 sequences are SNHLY and FYNNEI. Trimming shortened V by 4 bases and J by 5 bases, and 9 bases separated the two germline ends. In DNA, the CDR3 is TGTGCCAGCAGTGGGACGGCTGATCAGCCCCAGCATTTT. Translating it yields CASSGTADQPQHF. The entire variable domain, with the rest obtained from reference TRBV2 and TRBJ1-5, is as follows: EPEVTQTPSHQVTQMGQEVILRCVPISNHLYFYWYRQILGQKVEFLVSFYNNEISEKSEIFDDQFSVERPDGSNFTLKIRSTKLEDSAMYFCASSGTADQPQHFGDGTRLSIL.

This clone has a single count. The chain has TRBV6-5 and TRBJ1-1; no clear D. The CDR3 loop spans 14 amino acids. Germline CDR1 reads MNHEY; CDR2 reads SVGAGI. The V end was cut by 0 bases, the J end by 1 base, with 6 bases between. The CDR3 sequence is CASSYSGGNTEAFF. In nucleotides, the CDR3 is TGTGCCAGCAGTTACTCTGGTGGGAACACTGAAGCTTTCTTT.

This chain joins TRBV9 and TRBJ2-3; D gene uncertain. The CDR3 has 15 amino acids. V gave up 4 bases and J gave up 0 bases, with 12 bases separating them. Germline CDR1 reads SGDLS; CDR2 reads YYNGEE. The CDR3 region is CASSPRLTSTDTQYF. The CDR3 DNA reads TGTGCCAGCAGCCCCCGGTTAACTAGCACAGATACGCAGTATTTT.

In this sample, this clone turned up once. This chain connects TRBV5-1 to TRBJ2-3; TRBD2 matches 10 bases. Germline CDR1 is SGHRS and CDR2 is YFSETQ. The CDR3 totals 15 residues. The V segment lost 5 bases and the J segment 4 bases; nucleotides outside the gene matches: 7. The CDR3 DNA sequence: TGCGCCAGCAGAAATTCTCTAGCGGGAGCAGATACGCAGTATTTT. It codes for CASRNSLAGADTQYF.

This rearrangement joins TRBV5-3 to TRBJ1-1; TRBD1 agrees at 7 bases. TRBV5-3 is placed among ORFs of uncertain function. With V trimmed by 3 bases and J by 6 bases, 11 bases remained unmatched. This CDR3 contains 15 residues. The CDR3 spells CARSYQDRARPEAFF. CDR3 in DNA: TGTGCCAGAAGCTACCAAGACAGGGCGCGGCCTGAAGCTTTCTTT.

The chain links TRBV7-6 to TRBJ2-1; D might be TRBD1 or TRBD2, each matching 6 bases. CDR1 SGHVS and CDR2 FNYEAQ come from the germline V gene. This CDR3 contains 15 residues. Trimming shortened V by 1 base and J by 2 bases, and 9 bases separated the two germline ends. CDR3 sequence reads: CASSLEGEAYNEQFF. In DNA, the CDR3 is TGTGCCAGCAGCTTAGAGGGGGAGGCCTACAATGAGCAGTTCTTC.

The chain is built from TRBV3-1 (or the pseudogene TRBV3-2) and TRBJ2-7, with D possibly matching TRBD1 (5 bases). There are 14 residues in the CDR3. Germline CDR1 LGHDT, CDR2 YNNKEL (reference sequence). The V gene lost 0 bases and the J gene lost 6 bases, with 12 bases spanning the gap. The CDR3 DNA sequence: TGTGCCAGCAGCCAAGATGGCAGGGCGTCCGAGCAGTACTTC. This sequence encodes CASSQDGRASEQYF.

This chain links TRBV2 with TRBJ1-6, with 8 bases aligning to TRBD1. The length of the CDR3 is 15 residues. V lost 1 base, J lost 10 bases, and 6 bases stayed unmatched. In germline, CDR1 is SNHLY, CDR2 FYNNEI. The CDR3 here is CASSEEGQGASPLHF. In DNA form, the CDR3 reads TGTGCCAGCAGTGAAGAGGGGCAGGGGGCCTCACCCCTCCACTTT.

The chain links TRBV5-5 to TRBJ1-5; D gene unclear. V dropped 1 base and J dropped 3 bases, with 14 bases sitting between them. This CDR3 contains 16 residues. Germline-derived CDR1 and CDR2 are SGHKS and YYEKEE (reference sequence). CDR3 bases: TGTGCCAGCAGCTTGTTTACAGCCACGGTCAATCAGCCCCAGCATTTT. Protein product: CASSLFTATVNQPQHF.

The V and J genes are TRBV12-3 or TRBV12-4 and TRBJ2-1; 7 bases fit TRBD2. J gave up 10 bases and V 5 bases, and 5 bases lay outside the gene matches. CDR3 length: 12 amino acids. In DNA, the CDR3 is TGTGCCAGCAGTCCCCGGCGGGAGGAGCAGTTCTTC. Translating it yields CASSPRREEQFF.

The chain uses TRBV5-1 and TRBJ2-5; 14 nucleotides agree with TRBD2. Per the germline V gene, CDR1 is SGHRS and CDR2 is YFSETQ. The CDR3 has 17 residues. V shed 4 bases, J shed 5 bases, and the junction held 10 bases outside the gene matches. CDR3 bases: TGCGCCAGCAGCGGGGGACTAGCGGGAGCCTCCGGGGAGACCCAGTACTTC. As protein: CASSGGLAGASGETQYF.